The entry below describes one T cell receptor (beta chain). Its recognized antigen is unknown. Since the CDR3 does not end with the conserved phenylalanine or tryptophan, this likely comes from a read error. The CDR3 is 15 residues long, ends included. The entry retains the CDR3 DNA only, 45 bases that are in frame from base 1. A distance of 16 bases separates the germline ends of V and J, which lose 6 bases and 4 bases respectively. CDR1 and CDR2 were assigned from the germline V gene as MNHNS and SASEGT. Starting from about 550 ng total RNA, TCRbeta-specific cDNA was produced by reverse transcription with a constant-region primer and ProtoScript II reverse transcriptase. The TCRbeta libraries were prepared through three rounds of nested multiplex PCR following a slightly modified ARM-PCR procedure. The first two PCR rounds used multiplex TRBV1-TRBV30 forward primers with a Cbeta reverse primer, each for 10 cycles. Sample barcodes and Illumina adapters were attached in a final 25-cycle PCR using Deep VentR polymerase. Before sequencing, amplicons between 200 and 500 bp were purified from gel using a QIAquick gel extraction kit. The TCRbeta amplicons were sequenced with 250-bp paired-end reads on an Illumina HiSeq 2500. From the authors' description of their analysis: To recover full CDR3 sequences, reads were quality-trimmed using Trimmomatic v0.33 and paired reads were then merged using FLASH v1.2.11. V, D and J germline segments were assigned to the rearranged TCRbeta sequences using MiGEC v1.2.1b. Clonotype statistics and Shannon-Wiener diversity indices were computed with VDJtools v1.0.0. Except for diversity analysis, only the 250 most abundant clonotypes of each sample were used in subsequent analyses to reduce sampling bias. TCRdb reworked the public reads: Q25 trimming with fastp, MiXCR clone assembly, productive beta chains retained. Every CDR3 protein is listed once, alongside the most common genes and DNA of its rows. TCRdb assigned the V and J calls; the authors' analysis was not used. This sample has roughly 200,000 distinct CDR3 sequences in its table, and 85% of those were observed once. Jointly, the top ten make up 15% to 20% of the sample.

This record belongs to a study of tumor-infiltrating lymphocytes in primary liver carcinoma (TCRdb year 2017). Study-wide context: Hepatocellular carcinoma (four) or combined HCC and intrahepatic cholangiocarcinoma (one) was present in the five patients, who were three men and two women aged 30 to 69 years. The study combined TCRbeta repertoire sequencing, expression microarrays and whole-exome sequencing across five regions of each liver tumor, with adjacent normal tissue and blood. The five patients had tumors of stage T1-T3 N0M0, with maximum diameters ranging from 4.2 to 10 cm. Repertoires from technical replicates were highly reproducible, with mean shared-clone rates about 0.91 and correlation coefficients above 0.98. The 20 to 25 tumor region samples were profiled with Agilent mRNA microarrays so that TCRbeta repertoire diversity could be related to the local molecular phenotype. A total of roughly 35 specimens from 5 patients underwent TCRbeta repertoire sequencing, comprising some 25 tumor regions, 5 adjacent noncancerous liver tissues and 5 peripheral blood samples. Each sample produced roughly 3.5 to 7.13 million productive TCRbeta reads, and read depth showed no significant difference between tissue types. Points the paper makes about the study in general: Only about 7-25% of top clones were present in all five regions of a tumor, suggesting spatial heterogeneity of tumor-infiltrating T cells. Since the samples were bulk and unsorted, there was no way to compare CD4+ and CD8+ T cell repertoires. Because sequencing covered only the TCR beta chain and unpaired alpha chains were not captured, true repertoire diversity is likely underestimated. Only four or five patients were included in the study, and the authors note that the findings should be validated in a larger study. Repertoire overlap was higher between tumor regions (mean around 36%) than tumor-adjacent (approximately 17%) or tumor-blood (14%) pairs, consistent with antigen-driven expansion. The top 250 clones made up a significantly larger repertoire fraction in tumors than in blood (p = 0.039).

Without any cell sorting, total RNA and DNA were co-extracted from approximately 20-30 mg of bulk tissue using the AllPrep DNA/RNA mini kit. Between late 2015 and March 2016, about five patients in China with histopathologically diagnosed primary liver carcinoma had surgical resection. Chronic HBV infection was present in the patients, and the patients were treatment-naive at sampling. Five spatially separated regions were sampled from each tumor: the superior, inferior, left-lateral and right-lateral poles, plus the tumor centre. According to histology, viable tumor cells made up more than 75% of every tumor sample. Fresh tumor and adjacent tissue pieces were bisected, with one half stored in RNAlater at -80 degrees C and the other half sent for histology.

Sequences were obtained from tumor tissue from primary liver carcinoma. The chain links TRBV6-1 with TRBJ1-5; tentative D gene TRBD1, with 6 bases matching. The source of this sequence is a man aged 35 to 55 with primary liver carcinoma and hepatitis B virus infection. At the DNA level, the sequence is TGTGCCAGCAGCGATCCGGGACAAGGGAATCAGCCCCAGCATTTA. Its protein product is CASSDPGQGNQPQHL.